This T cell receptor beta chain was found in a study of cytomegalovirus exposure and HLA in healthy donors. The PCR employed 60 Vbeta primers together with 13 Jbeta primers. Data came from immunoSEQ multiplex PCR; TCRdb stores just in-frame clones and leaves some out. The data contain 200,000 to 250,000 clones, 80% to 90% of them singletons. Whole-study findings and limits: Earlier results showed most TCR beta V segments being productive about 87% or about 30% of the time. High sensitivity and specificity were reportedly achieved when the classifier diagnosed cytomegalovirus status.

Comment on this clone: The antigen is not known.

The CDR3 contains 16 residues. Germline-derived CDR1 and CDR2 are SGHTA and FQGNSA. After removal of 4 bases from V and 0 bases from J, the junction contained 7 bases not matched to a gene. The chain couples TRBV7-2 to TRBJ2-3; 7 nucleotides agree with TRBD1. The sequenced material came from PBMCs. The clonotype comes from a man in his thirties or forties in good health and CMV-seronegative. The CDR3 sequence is CASSSRDSSSTDTQYF. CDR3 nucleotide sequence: TGTGCCAGCAGCTCCCGGGACAGTTCTAGCACAGATACGCAGTATTTT.